The sequence of this TCR beta chain was determined in a study of regulatory T cells in long-lasting Graves disease. Researchers made TCR beta libraries by using iRepertoire HTBI primers and running Arm-PCR on CDR3 regions. In TCRdb, the multiplex PCR reads were re-called with MiXCR into one record per CDR3 protein. The repertoire holds about 540,000 distinct CDR3 sequences, with approximately 12% as singletons. This clonotype appeared many times. Time point specified: newly diagnosed GD, antithyroid drugs for less than 3 months. There was RNA extracted from PBMCs, and the TCR library was made from it. These same records also appear under a second study, on T cells in Graves' hyperthyroidism and ophthalmopathy. As that report states: Reasons for excluding patients were uncontrolled infection, other autoimmune disease, pregnancy or lactation. During a first-round RT-PCR of the TCR CDR3, the HTBI primer set was used. Ophthalmopathy was identified by the model a median around 6.9 months ahead of onset.

The specimen comprised peripheral blood mononuclear cells (PBMCs), sampled at new diagnosis, from a patient treated with antithyroid drugs. The sequence came from a man aged 25-45 years with Graves disease.

Written as DNA, the CDR3 is TGCGCCAGCAGCTTGACAGCGTTGTCGGATACGCAGTATTTT. Translating gives CASSLTALSDTQYF. This rearrangement joins TRBV5-1 to TRBJ2-3; D not certain. CDR1 and CDR2 (germline): SGHRS, YFSETQ. V lost 1 base and J lost 6, with 12 bases in between. The CDR3 extends over 14 amino acids.